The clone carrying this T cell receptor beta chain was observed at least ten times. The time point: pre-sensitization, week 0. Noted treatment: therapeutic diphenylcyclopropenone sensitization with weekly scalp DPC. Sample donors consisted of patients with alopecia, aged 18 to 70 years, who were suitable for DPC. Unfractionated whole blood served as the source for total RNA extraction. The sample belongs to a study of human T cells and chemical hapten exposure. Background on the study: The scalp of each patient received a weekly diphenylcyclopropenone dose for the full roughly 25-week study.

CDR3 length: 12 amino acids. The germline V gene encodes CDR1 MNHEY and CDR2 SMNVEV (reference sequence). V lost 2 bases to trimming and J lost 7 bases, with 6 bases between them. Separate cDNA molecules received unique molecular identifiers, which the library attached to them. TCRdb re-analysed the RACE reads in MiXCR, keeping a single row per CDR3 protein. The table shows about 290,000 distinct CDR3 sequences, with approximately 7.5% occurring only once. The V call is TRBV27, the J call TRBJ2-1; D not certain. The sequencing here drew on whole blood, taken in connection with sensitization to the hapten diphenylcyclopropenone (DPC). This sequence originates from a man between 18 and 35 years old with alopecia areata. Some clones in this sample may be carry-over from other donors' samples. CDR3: CASSLPGNEQFF. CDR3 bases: TGTGCCAGCAGTTTACCCGGGAATGAGCAGTTCTTC.